The 17 T cell receptor beta chains in this list originate from one sample, sequenced in a study of blood T cell repertoires in COVID-19 (dated by TCRdb to the early 2020s). The library was built by means of the immunoSEQ multiplex PCR assay. Imported from immuneACCESS, the table was reduced by TCRdb to in-frame sequences with V and J called. These copies leave out some clones; in studies compared against another copy, an unresolved V gene accounts for under half, and the cause of the remainder is not known. The sample data list about 260,000 clones, and around 90% of these were observed just once. About 2.2% of the sample comes from the top ten. Material for sequencing was peripheral blood. The receptors here all came from a woman in her 50s who had recovered from COVID-19.

The chain links TRBV12-5 to TRBJ2-1; a weak D match, TRBD1 (5 bases). The ends were cut back, 2 bases at V and 9 bases at J, with 26 bases in the middle. Looked up from germline, CDR1 is LGHNT and CDR2 is FRNRAP. The CDR3 is 18 amino acids. CDR3 sequence reads: CASGLSDTYRNTFGEQFF. The CDR3 DNA follows: TGTGCTAGTGGTTTGTCGGACACGTACAGGAACACGTTTGGTGAGCAGTTCTTC.

The V call is TRBV18, the J call TRBJ2-5; 9 nucleotides match TRBD1. The CDR3 contains 12 residues. V was pared by 5 bases and J by 5 bases, with 0 bases of the junction left unmatched. CDR1 and CDR2 from the germline V gene are KGHSH and LQKENI. The CDR3 DNA is TGTGCCAGCTCAGGACAGGGGGAGACCCAGTACTTC. Protein: CASSGQGETQYF.

This chain connects TRBV7-2 to TRBJ2-2; D unresolved. This CDR3 has 12 residues. The V gene lost 5 bases and the J gene lost 5 bases, with 6 bases spanning the gap. Per germline, CDR1 SGHTA and CDR2 FQGNSA. For the CDR3, the DNA is TGTGCCAGCAGCCTCCTGACCGGGGAGCTGTTTTTT. This encodes CASSLLTGELFF. The full variable domain, completed using reference TRBV7-2 and TRBJ2-2, is GAGVSQSPSNKVTEKGKDVELRCDPISGHTALYWYRQSLGQGLEFLIYFQGNSAPDKSGLPSDRFSAERTGGSVSTLTIQRTQQEDSAVYLCASSLLTGELFFGEGSRLTVL.

The V call is TRBV5-1, the J call TRBJ1-4, with TRBD1 as a possible D gene (5 bases). Trimming took 3 bases from V and 3 from J, leaving 12 bases between them. The germline CDR1 and CDR2 sequences are SGHRS and YFSETQ. The CDR3 length is 15 residues. CDR3: CASSSFDSSNEKLFF. CDR3 sequence (DNA): TGCGCCAGCAGCTCCTTTGACAGCTCTAATGAAAAACTGTTTTTT.

CDR3 sequence: CASSLGPRELFF. The CDR3 bases are TGTGCCAGCAGCTTAGGGCCCAGAGAGCTGTTTTTT. This sequence joins TRBV7-2 and TRBJ2-2; D is uncertain. Germline V gene data show CDR1 as SGHTA and CDR2 as FQGNSA. V lost 1 base and J lost 11, with 8 bases in between. The CDR3 runs 12 residues. The full variable domain, rest sourced from reference TRBV7-2 and TRBJ2-2, is GAGVSQSPSNKVTEKGKDVELRCDPISGHTALYWYRQSLGQGLEFLIYFQGNSAPDKSGLPSDRFSAERTGGSVSTLTIQRTQQEDSAVYLCASSLGPRELFFGEGSRLTVL.

This clone was seen just once. The chain uses TRBV28 and TRBJ2-7, with a possible D match to TRBD1 (8 bases). The CDR3 length is 15 residues. The V end lost 9 bases, the J end lost 7 bases, and 25 bases lay between the germline ends. CDR1 is MDHEN, CDR2 SYDVKM, per germline. Here the CDR3 DNA reads TGTGCCAGTTTAACCGCAGGGGGCGGGGGTCGAGAGCAGTACTTC. This encodes CASLTAGGGGREQYF. Full variable domain (rest looked up from reference TRBV28 and TRBJ2-7): DVKVTQSSRYLVKRTGEKVFLECVQDMDHENMFWYRQDPGLGLRLIYFSYDVKMKEKGDIPEGYSVSREKKERFSLILESASTNQTSMYLCASLTAGGGGREQYFGPGTRLTVT.

The V and J genes are TRBV4-3 and TRBJ1-2, with TRBD1 as a possible D gene (5 bases). With 2 bases removed from V and 5 bases from J, the gap between germline ends came to 15 bases. The CDR3 loop spans 15 amino acids. Germline assignment: CDR1 LGHNA and CDR2 YSLEER. CDR3 sequence reads: CASSQPTGGKYGYTF. The DNA for the CDR3 is TGCGCCAGCAGCCAACCCACAGGAGGGAAATATGGCTACACCTTC.

The V call is TRBV12-3 or TRBV12-4, the J call TRBJ1-2; D is unresolved. Trimming removed 2 bases from V and 5 bases from J, with 6 bases in between. The CDR3 contains 12 residues. DNA of the CDR3: TGTGCCAGCAGTTTACACGAGTATGGCTACACCTTC. Translating it yields CASSLHEYGYTF.

This clone occurred once. The genes are TRBV9 and TRBJ2-5; D gene uncertain. V lost 0 bases, J lost 5 bases, and 5 bases lay in between. From germline, CDR1 is SGDLS and CDR2 YYNGEE. The CDR3 length is 12 residues. For the CDR3, the DNA is TGTGCCAGCAGCGTAGGAGAGGAGACCCAGTACTTC. This sequence encodes CASSVGEETQYF.

A remark on this clone: Other DNA sequences in the same sample also yield this CDR3. The chain employs TRBV5-1 and TRBJ2-5; D is possibly TRBD1 (5 bases). Germline V gives CDR1 SGHRS, CDR2 YFSETQ. V gave up 0 bases and J gave up 2 bases, with 5 bases separating them. The CDR3 covers 13 residues. As DNA, the CDR3 is TGCGCCAGCAGCTTGGGACAGCAAGAGACCCAGTACTTC. It encodes CASSLGQQETQYF.

The chain recombines TRBV4-2 with TRBJ1-2, with 7 nucleotides matching TRBD1. The CDR3 loop spans 17 amino acids. Germline V lookup: CDR1 LGHNA, CDR2 YNFKEQ. The V and J ends lost 0 bases and 5 bases, in that order; junction bases with no gene match: 12. The CDR3 loop is CASSQEMGQHWGYGYTF. In DNA, the CDR3 is TGTGCCAGCAGCCAAGAAATGGGACAGCACTGGGGGTATGGCTACACCTTC.

This clone was counted only a few times. The chain is built from TRBV6-5 and TRBJ1-1; D remains unclear. There are 13 residues in the CDR3. CDR1 is MNHEY and CDR2 is SVGAGI in the germline V gene. V shed 2 bases and J shed 1 base, with 5 bases lying between them. CDR3 sequence: CASSYNRNTEAFF. The CDR3 DNA reads TGTGCCAGCAGTTACAATCGGAACACTGAAGCTTTCTTT.

This clone was recorded only once. The V gene is TRBV2, the J gene TRBJ2-7; 8 bases match TRBD2. Germline assignment: CDR1 SNHLY and CDR2 FYNNEI. The junction had 7 bases not matched to a gene; V was cut back by 6 bases and J by 0 bases. The length of the CDR3 is 15 residues. The DNA of the CDR3 is TGTGCCAGCAGGCAGACTAGCGTCCGCTCCTACGAGCAGTACTTC. Protein: CASRQTSVRSYEQYF. The full variable domain, completed using reference TRBV2 and TRBJ2-7, is EPEVTQTPSHQVTQMGQEVILRCVPISNHLYFYWYRQILGQKVEFLVSFYNNEISEKSEIFDDQFSVERPDGSNFTLKIRSTKLEDSAMYFCASRQTSVRSYEQYFGPGTRLTVT.

This clone showed up just once. The J gene is TRBJ1-2, the V gene TRBV3-1 (or the pseudogene TRBV3-2), with unresolved D. V lost 1 base and J 2 bases, leaving 5 bases between the germline ends. The germline V gene encodes CDR1 LGHDT and CDR2 YNNKEL (reference sequence). The CDR3 loop spans 13 amino acids. Written as DNA, the CDR3 is TGTGCCAGCAGCCAAGTTCCAAACTATGGCTACACCTTC. Amino acid sequence: CASSQVPNYGYTF.

The gene calls are TRBV7-2 and TRBJ1-1; 7 bases are a match to TRBD1. The CDR3 has 17 amino acids. CDR1 is SGHTA and CDR2 is FQGNSA in the germline V gene. V lost 5 bases and J lost 1; bases outside the gene matches: 13. CDR3 bases: TGTGCCAGCAGCGTACGTAAGGGGTACAGGGGGAACACTGAAGCTTTCTTT. Translation gives CASSVRKGYRGNTEAFF. The variable domain in full, with the rest retrieved from reference TRBV7-2 and TRBJ1-1, is GAGVSQSPSNKVTEKGKDVELRCDPISGHTALYWYRQSLGQGLEFLIYFQGNSAPDKSGLPSDRFSAERTGGSVSTLTIQRTQQEDSAVYLCASSVRKGYRGNTEAFFGQGTRLTVV.

The V and J genes are TRBV5-4 and TRBJ2-5, with a possible D match to TRBD2 (5 bases). Trimming shortened V by 3 bases and J by 2 bases, and 14 bases separated the two germline ends. Per germline, CDR1 SGHNT and CDR2 YYREEE (reference sequence). The CDR3 totals 15 residues. The CDR3 protein is CASSYNGVPQETQYF. CDR3 nucleotide sequence: TGTGCCAGCAGCTACAACGGGGTACCTCAAGAGACCCAGTACTTC. Drawing the rest from reference TRBV5-4 and TRBJ2-5, the complete variable domain is ETGVTQSPTHLIKTRGQQVTLRCSSQSGHNTVSWYQQALGQGPQFIFQYYREEENGRGNFPPRFSGLQFPNYSSELNVNALELDDSALYLCASSYNGVPQETQYFGPGTRLLVL.

Note on this clone: At the DNA level, this CDR3 is encoded by other sequences in the same sample as well. V usage is TRBV7-2 and J usage is TRBJ2-7, with D possibly being TRBD2 (5 bases). V shed 5 bases and J shed 0 bases, with 14 bases lying between them. This CDR3 is built from 15 residues. The germline CDR1 and CDR2 sequences are SGHTA and FQGNSA. CDR3 DNA sequence: TGTGCCAGCAGCCCCCGGGGTGGGAGCTCCTACGAGCAGTACTTC. Amino acid sequence: CASSPRGGSSYEQYF.